This TCR beta chain was sequenced for a study of T cell changes during pregnancy in multiple sclerosis. Generated by immunoSEQ multiplex PCR, the TCRdb table keeps only in-frame clones and is missing some. Among about 72,000 clones listed, 75% to 95% were seen once. Germline-derived CDR1 and CDR2 are LNHDA and SQIVND (reference sequence). This CDR3 has 15 amino acids. The V gene end was trimmed by 6 bases and the J gene end by 0 bases; junction bases not matched to a gene: 4. The TCR originated in a female donor in good health, enrolled as a control in a pregnancy study. This sample comprised peripheral blood, obtained in the third trimester of pregnancy. The chain carries TRBV19 and TRBJ1-3; TRBD1 matches 8 bases. The DNA of the CDR3 is TGTGCCAGTAGAGCGACAGGGGACTCTGGAAACACCATATATTTT. Residues: CASRATGDSGNTIYF.